Detailed here is one T cell receptor beta chain. Its matching antigen is unknown. Expressed TCRB transcripts got sequenced, as all isolated RNA was reverse transcribed. Sequencing used immunoSEQ multiplex PCR; TCRdb keeps in-frame clones, though not all of them. The repertoire consists of fewer than 350,000 clones, with around 16% occurring once and the leading ten covering roughly 0.015%. These data belong to a study of beta chain features in type 1 diabetes. For the study at large: Investigators examined around 98 million sorted cells across all samples. Study findings and constraints: VDJ junctions sequenced from type 1 diabetes patients showed fewer insertions and more deletions. A moderate, significant TCRB CDR3 shortening appeared in type 1 diabetes across four CD4+ subsets.

V lost 4 bases to trimming and J lost 6 bases; unmatched junction nucleotides: 6. The CDR3 is made up of 13 amino acids. The germline V gene has CDR1 GTSNPN and CDR2 SVGIG (reference sequence). The sample comprised naive CD4+ T cells from blood. The receptor comes from a man between 18 and 29 years old with type 1 diabetes. The V and J genes are TRBV30 and TRBJ2-7; TRBD1 matches at 10 bases. CDR3 loop: CAWKRTGGREQYF. The DNA for the CDR3 is TGTGCCTGGAAACGGACAGGGGGGCGCGAGCAGTACTTC.